The T cell receptor beta chain described here comes from a study of blood T cell repertoires in COVID-19. Study details: The study drew acute and convalescent COVID-19 samples from the United States, Italy and Spain. Nucleic acid was either cDNA or gDNA, and it came from T cells, B-cell-depleted T cells, or PBMCs.

This clone was detected only once. Germline loops: CDR1 PRHDT, CDR2 FYEKMQ (reference sequence). The germline V and J ends were trimmed by 4 bases and 4 bases, with 14 bases remaining between them. CDR3 length: 15 amino acids. Per the original methods: Estimation of nucleated cell counts was performed using reference gene primer amplification. Repertoires were generated with immunoSEQ multiplex PCR, while TCRdb's copy carries only in-frame clones and drops some. V, J and clone size were drawn from that table, and D and trimming were deduced from the DNA. The repertoire holds around 250,000 clones, with around 86% as singletons.

Sequencing was carried out using peripheral blood. This TCR derives from a man in his forties with active or convalescent COVID-19. This sequence joins TRBV13 and TRBJ1-3, with D uncertain. The chain's CDR3 is CASSSGSLRGNTIYF. The CDR3 region has the DNA TGTGCCAGCAGCTCCGGGTCGTTAAGGGGAAACACCATATATTTT.